These 13 T cell receptor beta chains came from one sample sequenced in a study of blood T cell repertoires in COVID-19. Assay used: immunoSEQ multiplex PCR; TCRdb lists only in-frame clones, some missing. The table includes about 46,000 clones, approximately 84% detected once. What was sequenced was peripheral blood. Receptor source: a man aged 55 to 70 with acute or convalescent COVID-19.

The V and J genes are TRBV19 and TRBJ1-4, with TRBD1 as a possible D gene (5 bases). This CDR3 spans 14 amino acids. V lost 8 bases and J 7 bases, leaving 17 bases between the germline ends. Germline V gives CDR1 LNHDA, CDR2 SQIVND (reference sequence). The CDR3 bases are TGTGCCAGTTCCTTGGGGCGGCAAAGTGAAAAACTGTTTTTT. Translated, it gives CASSLGRQSEKLFF.

The chain is built from TRBV2 and TRBJ2-1, with 8 bases identical to TRBD1. There are 16 residues in the CDR3. Germline CDR1 SNHLY, CDR2 FYNNEI. V was pared by 6 bases and J by 2 bases, with 9 bases of the junction left unmatched. The CDR3 loop reads CASRLRQGITYNEQFF. The CDR3 DNA reads TGTGCCAGCAGACTAAGACAGGGGATTACCTACAATGAGCAGTTCTTC.

The gene calls are TRBV4-1 and TRBJ1-1; a weak D match, TRBD1 (6 bases). Germline loops: CDR1 MGHRA, CDR2 YSYEKL. V was clipped by 4 bases and J by 2 bases, with 17 bases between them. The CDR3 contains 16 residues. The CDR3 sequence is CASSPQVGQINTEAFF. Here the CDR3 DNA reads TGCGCCAGCAGCCCTCAAGTCGGACAGATTAACACTGAAGCTTTCTTT.

The rearrangement uses TRBV29-1 and TRBJ2-3; 11 bases are a match to TRBD1. Germline loops: CDR1 SQVTM, CDR2 ANQGSEA. With 3 bases clipped from V and 5 bases from J, the junction kept 4 bases outside the gene matches. This CDR3 contains 14 residues. CDR3 coding DNA: TGCAGCGTTGATGGGACAGGGGGGTTAGATACGCAGTATTTT. The encoded protein is CSVDGTGGLDTQYF.

V and J are TRBV9 and TRBJ1-4; D remains ambiguous. CDR3 size: 15 residues. CDR1 is SGDLS, CDR2 YYNGEE, per germline. V gave up 2 bases and J gave up 3 bases, with 11 bases separating them. CDR3 DNA sequence: TGTGCCAGCAGCGTTACAGTTAGTCCTAATGAAAAACTGTTTTTT. Protein: CASSVTVSPNEKLFF.

The chain carries TRBV7-2 and TRBJ2-2; 10 bases align to TRBD1. Germline CDR1 reads SGHTA; CDR2 reads FQGNSA. The V gene end was trimmed by 1 base and the J gene end by 4 bases; junction bases not matched to a gene: 3. The CDR3 extends over 16 amino acids. CDR3 amino acids: CASSLVTGGSTGELFF. The CDR3 DNA sequence: TGTGCCAGCAGCTTAGTGACAGGGGGCAGCACCGGGGAGCTGTTTTTT. Based on the CDR3 plus reference TRBV7-2 and TRBJ2-2, the full variable domain is GAGVSQSPSNKVTEKGKDVELRCDPISGHTALYWYRQSLGQGLEFLIYFQGNSAPDKSGLPSDRFSAERTGGSVSTLTIQRTQQEDSAVYLCASSLVTGGSTGELFFGEGSRLTVL.

J is TRBJ1-2 and V is TRBV6-5; D may be TRBD1 (6 bases). From germline, CDR1 is MNHEY and CDR2 SVGAGI. This CDR3 spans 16 amino acids. Deletions cut 0 bases from V and 8 bases from J, with 19 bases between. CDR3 sequence reads: CASSYSDSITPGGYTF. In DNA form, the CDR3 reads TGTGCCAGCAGTTACTCGGACAGCATTACCCCCGGGGGCTACACCTTC.

The V and J genes are TRBV4-1 and TRBJ2-1, with TRBD1 matching over 8 bases. Unmatched junction bases numbered 7, after V lost 1 base and J lost 2 bases. Germline V gives CDR1 MGHRA, CDR2 YSYEKL. The CDR3 sequence is 17 residues long. CDR3 residues: CASSQGFGTGTYNEQFF. CDR3 nucleotide sequence: TGCGCCAGCAGCCAAGGATTCGGGACAGGTACCTACAATGAGCAGTTCTTC.

The V gene is TRBV19, the J gene TRBJ1-1; D unresolved. This CDR3 has 19 amino acids. Germline V gives CDR1 LNHDA, CDR2 SQIVND (reference sequence). V was cut by 4 bases and J by 1 base, with 25 bases left in between. The CDR3 is CASSKLAWGTGRGNTEAFF. As DNA, the CDR3 is TGTGCCAGTAGTAAGTTGGCCTGGGGTACCGGACGGGGGAACACTGAAGCTTTCTTT.

The CDR3 nucleotides read TGCGCCAGCAGCCACCGGCATCAAGGGGGCGGCAATCAGCCCCAGCATTTT. Translated, it gives CASSHRHQGGGNQPQHF. The V call is TRBV4-1, the J call TRBJ1-5, with 7 bases aligning to TRBD1. Losses at the gene ends were 3 bases for V and 2 bases for J; bases not matched to a gene: 10. The CDR3 totals 17 residues. Germline lookup yields CDR1 MGHRA and CDR2 YSYEKL.

The rearrangement uses TRBV30 and TRBJ1-4; 8 nucleotides line up with TRBD1. Germline V CDR1 and CDR2: GTSNPN, SVGIG (reference sequence). The CDR3 covers 15 residues. J lost 8 bases, V lost 1 base, and 9 bases had no gene match. CDR3 nucleotides: TGTGCCTGGAGTGGGAAGACAGGGGTCCGGGAAAAACTGTTTTTT. It yields the protein CAWSGKTGVREKLFF.

This chain uses TRBV2 with TRBJ2-7, with 10 bases that match TRBD1. The CDR3 is 13 amino acids. V lost 4 bases to trimming and J lost 9 bases; unmatched junction nucleotides: 6. In germline, CDR1 is SNHLY, CDR2 FYNNEI. The CDR3, as DNA: TGTGCCAGCAGTGGACAGGGGGCGATTCGGCAGTACTTC. Amino acid sequence: CASSGQGAIRQYF.

The rearrangement links TRBV11-2 to TRBJ2-7; tentatively, D is TRBD1 (6 bases). V was clipped by 5 bases and J by 4 bases, with 9 bases between them. The CDR3 has 12 residues. The germline V gene has CDR1 SGHAT and CDR2 FQNNGV. The CDR3 bases are TGTGCCAGCAGCCCTGACAGGTACGAGCAGTACTTC. It is translated as CASSPDRYEQYF.